Following are 24 T cell receptor beta chains from one sample sequenced in a study of cytomegalovirus exposure and HLA in healthy donors. PCR primers comprised 60 Vbeta and 13 Jbeta primers. The table came from immunoSEQ multiplex PCR; TCRdb's copy has only in-frame clones and leaves some out. The table lists roughly 180,000 clones, around 76% of them singletons, with roughly 2.5% in the top ten. Sequenced: PBMCs. These receptors all stem from a woman between 25 and 40 years old in good health and CMV-seropositive.

In its sample, this clone was seen a few times. The chain joins TRBV7-9 to TRBJ1-5; a weak D match, TRBD1 (5 bases). The CDR3 has 16 amino acids. Trimming took off 1 base at V and 5 bases at J, with 15 bases between the two ends. The germline CDR1 and CDR2 sequences are SEHNR and FQNEAQ (reference sequence). The CDR3 DNA sequence: TGTGCCAGCAGCTTAGTTGAAGGGGTTTATGATCAGCCCCAGCATTTT. This sequence encodes CASSLVEGVYDQPQHF.

This chain connects TRBV5-4 to TRBJ2-2, with a possible D match to TRBD2 (6 bases). Germline V gene lookup returns CDR1 SGHNT and CDR2 YYREEE (reference sequence). With 7 bases removed from V and 5 bases from J, the gap between germline ends came to 18 bases. CDR3 length equals 15 residues. The CDR3 protein is CASGTREEWTGELFF. Written as DNA, the CDR3 is TGTGCCAGCGGGACCAGGGAGGAGTGGACCGGGGAGCTGTTTTTT.

The chain joins TRBV4-3 to TRBJ1-4, with TRBD1 matching over 7 bases. Germline V lookup: CDR1 LGHNA, CDR2 YSLEER. The J segment lost 8 bases and the V segment lost 4 bases, leaving 16 bases of the junction unmatched. The CDR3 runs to 17 residues. The CDR3 protein is CASSRWDSQARGEKLFF. The CDR3 bases are TGCGCCAGCAGCCGCTGGGACAGCCAAGCAAGGGGAGAAAAACTGTTTTTT.

The chain uses TRBV7-2 and TRBJ2-5, with 9 positions matching TRBD2. CDR3 length: 15 amino acids. Trimming removed 4 bases from V and 7 bases from J; junction bases left unmatched: 10. Per germline, CDR1 SGHTA and CDR2 FQGNSA. The CDR3, as DNA: TGTGCCAGCAGCTCCCGACTAGCGGAAGAGACGACCCAGTACTTC. This codes for CASSSRLAEETTQYF.

This clone was seen more than once but under ten times. This chain links TRBV2 with TRBJ1-1, with D perhaps TRBD1 (5 bases). CDR3 size: 15 residues. Trimming took 6 bases from V and 0 from J, leaving 14 bases between them. Per the germline V gene, CDR1 is SNHLY and CDR2 is FYNNEI. CDR3: CASRVQGGMNTEAFF. CDR3 DNA: TGTGCCAGCAGAGTGCAGGGAGGGATGAACACTGAAGCTTTCTTT.

The rearrangement uses TRBV6-4 and TRBJ2-1; TRBD2 aligns across 8 bases. Germline assignment: CDR1 MRHNA and CDR2 SNTAGT. With 2 bases clipped from V and 9 bases from J, the junction kept 9 bases outside the gene matches. There are 15 residues in the CDR3. CDR3 in DNA: TGTGCCAGCAGTGACGCGCGCGGGGGGCCAAGTGAGCAGTTCTTC. As protein: CASSDARGGPSEQFF.

The V and J genes are TRBV29-1 and TRBJ1-1; D is perhaps TRBD1 (6 bases). The CDR3 runs 13 residues. Between the trimmed V and J ends, which lost 4 bases and 11 bases, there was a span of 20 bases. CDR1 is SQVTM and CDR2 is ANQGSEA in the germline V gene. DNA for the CDR3: TGCAGCGTTGGAAAGGGGGGGGAGACGATGGCTTTCTTT. It translates to CSVGKGGETMAFF.

V and J are TRBV11-3 and TRBJ2-7; 10 positions match TRBD1. Germline V gives CDR1 SGHNT, CDR2 YENEEA. This CDR3 comprises 12 residues. J lost 5 bases, V lost 8 bases, and 3 bases had no gene match. CDR3 bases: TGTGCCAGCGACAGGGGGCCGGACGAGCAGTACTTC. Residues: CASDRGPDEQYF.

CDR3 DNA sequence: TGTGCCAGCAGTCCACAACAGGGTCGCTCCTACGAGCAGTACTTC. Translating it yields CASSPQQGRSYEQYF. The rearrangement uses TRBV6-1 and TRBJ2-5, with D possibly matching TRBD1 (6 bases). Gene TRBJ2-7 matches the end of the DNA better, so the J call may be wrong. This CDR3 spans 15 amino acids. From germline, CDR1 is MNHNS and CDR2 SASEGT.

This chain connects TRBV30 to TRBJ1-5, with D tentatively TRBD1 (5 bases). Germline V gene data show CDR1 as GTSNPN and CDR2 as SVGIG (reference sequence). This CDR3 is built from 14 residues. V was pared by 2 bases and J by 3 bases, with 11 bases between. CDR3 protein: CAWSWQGYNQPQHF. The CDR3 DNA follows: TGTGCCTGGAGTTGGCAGGGATACAATCAGCCCCAGCATTTT.

J is TRBJ1-6 and V is TRBV28; no clear D gene. CDR3 length: 16 residues. In germline, CDR1 is MDHEN, CDR2 SYDVKM. V was trimmed by 2 bases and J by 7 bases, leaving 15 bases between them. The CDR3 spells CASSLPSGRRNSPLHF. In DNA form, the CDR3 reads TGTGCCAGCAGTTTACCGTCGGGAAGGCGGAATTCACCCCTCCACTTT.

This chain connects TRBV4-1 to TRBJ2-1; 7 positions agree with TRBD2. The ends lost 3 bases at V and 10 bases at J; junction bases unmatched: 9. Germline CDR1 reads MGHRA; CDR2 reads YSYEKL. The CDR3 is 14 residues long. Written as DNA, the CDR3 is TGCGCCAGCAGCCAGGCGCTTCGAGCGGGGGAGCAGTTCTTC. This codes for CASSQALRAGEQFF.

The chain employs TRBV7-2 and TRBJ1-5; D ambiguous. CDR1 and CDR2 from the germline V gene are SGHTA and FQGNSA. The CDR3 runs 16 residues. V shed 2 bases and J shed 1 base, with 12 bases lying between them. This chain's CDR3 is CASSLNAGSSNQPQHF. DNA for the CDR3: TGTGCCAGCAGCTTAAACGCGGGGTCGAGCAATCAGCCCCAGCATTTT.

This chain links TRBV6-6 with TRBJ1-6, with D perhaps matching TRBD1 (5 bases). CDR1 is MNHNY, CDR2 SVGAGI, per germline (reference sequence). CDR3 length: 14 residues. The V and J ends lost 5 bases and 10 bases respectively, with 15 bases between them. CDR3 bases: TGTGCCAGCAGTAAAGGGGATCTCCGATCACCCCTCCACTTT. It specifies CASSKGDLRSPLHF.

This clone was counted a single time. The chain links TRBV4-2 to TRBJ2-7; D might be TRBD2 (6 bases). Looked up from germline, CDR1 is LGHNA and CDR2 is YNFKEQ. CDR3 length: 15 residues. Trimming shortened V by 1 base and J by 2 bases, and 12 bases separated the two germline ends. CDR3 sequence: CASSQGLADPYEQYF. In DNA form, the CDR3 reads TGTGCCAGCAGCCAAGGGTTAGCGGATCCCTACGAGCAGTACTTC.

Only one count was recorded for this clone. This sequence joins TRBV7-6 and TRBJ1-1; D remains unclear. Trimming cost V 5 bases and J 1 base, with 11 bases left between them. From germline, CDR1 is SGHVS and CDR2 FNYEAQ. The CDR3 runs to 14 residues. The CDR3 reads CASSPRGRNTEAFF. As DNA, the CDR3 is TGTGCCAGCAGCCCCCGAGGGAGGAACACTGAAGCTTTCTTT.

This clone was seen more than once but under ten times. The chain links TRBV4-1 to TRBJ2-3; D perhaps matches TRBD1 (6 bases). The length of the CDR3 is 13 residues. V gave up 5 bases and J gave up 5 bases, with 11 bases separating them. CDR1 and CDR2 from the germline V gene are MGHRA and YSYEKL. CDR3 sequence reads: CASSYVQGDTQYF. CDR3 sequence (DNA): TGCGCCAGCAGCTACGTACAGGGAGATACGCAGTATTTT.

The chain has TRBV11-2 and TRBJ1-5; D is ambiguous. V gave up 5 bases and J gave up 4 bases, with 15 bases separating them. Germline CDR1 and CDR2: SGHAT and FQNNGV. CDR3 length: 15 amino acids. The CDR3 DNA is TGTGCCAGCAGCGAAGGCACAGCCCAGAATCAGCCCCAGCATTTT. Its protein is CASSEGTAQNQPQHF.

The genes are TRBV12-5 and TRBJ2-7, with TRBD1 as a possible D gene (5 bases). The CDR3 is 15 amino acids. The V end lost 1 base, the J end lost 6 bases, and 16 bases lay between the germline ends. Germline CDR1 is LGHNT and CDR2 is FRNRAP. CDR3 coding DNA: TGTGCTAGTGGTTTGGCCGTCCTCAGGGTTGGCGAGCAGTACTTC. Translated, it gives CASGLAVLRVGEQYF. The complete variable domain, with remaining parts taken from reference TRBV12-5 and TRBJ2-7, reads DARVTQTPRHKVTEMGQEVTMRCQPILGHNTVFWYRQTMMQGLELLAYFRNRAPLDDSGMPKDRFSAEMPDATLATLKIQPSEPRDSAVYFCASGLAVLRVGEQYFGPGTRLTVT.

The table lists this clone with a few counts. V and J are TRBV7-9 and TRBJ2-3; tentative D call: TRBD1 (6 bases). The CDR3 contains 17 residues. Trimming removed 5 bases from V and 0 bases from J, with 18 bases in between. Per germline, CDR1 SEHNR and CDR2 FQNEAQ (reference sequence). Here the CDR3 reads CASSQGLRATSTDTQYF. CDR3 DNA: TGTGCCAGCAGCCAGGGGCTCAGGGCCACAAGCACAGATACGCAGTATTTT.

The V and J genes are TRBV12-5 and TRBJ2-3, with 9 nucleotides matching TRBD1. The CDR3 totals 18 residues. Trimming removed 5 bases from V and 2 bases from J; junction bases left unmatched: 14. Per the germline V gene, CDR1 is LGHNT and CDR2 is FRNRAP. The CDR3 DNA reads TGTGCTAGTGGTCCTTACCCGGTGGGGGACAGGGTCACAGATACGCAGTATTTT. This gives the protein CASGPYPVGDRVTDTQYF.

This clone was recorded only once. CDR3 loop: CASSTRDRVDQGSYNEQFF. CDR3 in DNA: TGTGCCAGCAGCACCCGGGACAGGGTGGACCAAGGTTCCTACAATGAGCAGTTCTTC. The chain uses TRBV7-9 and TRBJ2-1; 9 positions match TRBD1. There are 19 residues in the CDR3. J was trimmed by 1 base and V by 5 bases; bases with no gene match: 15. The V gene's germline CDR1 is SEHNR and CDR2 FQNEAQ (reference sequence).

The V call is TRBV25-1, the J call TRBJ2-1; TRBD2 matches 14 bases. Germline assignment: CDR1 MGHDK and CDR2 SYGVNS. Trimming removed 8 bases from V and 5 bases from J; junction bases left unmatched: 14. This CDR3 spans 18 amino acids. This CDR3 reads CASEPLGTSGGLHNEQFF. CDR3 nucleotide sequence: TGTGCCAGCGAACCCCTGGGGACTAGCGGGGGCCTCCACAATGAGCAGTTCTTC.

This clone was detected a few times. J is TRBJ2-3 and V is TRBV29-1; 8 bases fit TRBD1. This CDR3 comprises 12 residues. Germline trimming cut 6 bases from V and 5 bases from J; bases unmatched to any gene: 4. The germline V gene encodes CDR1 SQVTM and CDR2 ANQGSEA. The CDR3 region is CSVGDRGDTQYF. The CDR3 nucleotides read TGCAGCGTGGGAGACAGGGGAGATACGCAGTATTTT.